The 15 T cell receptor beta chains in this list originate from one sample, sequenced in a study of blood T cell repertoires in COVID-19 (TCRdb year 2020). The library was generated by the immunoSEQ multiplex PCR assay. TCRdb took this table from immuneACCESS and kept in-frame rearrangements with V and J called. Such tables lack part of the clones; where checked against another copy, unresolved V genes explain under half of the gap, and the rest is unexplained. The table for this sample lists 15,000 to 20,000 clones; about 86% of them were counted only once. Less than 3.5% of the sample goes to the ten largest clones. The sample was peripheral blood. The origin of the receptors is a human donor in a cohort sampled during active COVID-19.

This chain joins TRBV5-1 and TRBJ1-4; D perhaps matches TRBD1 (5 bases). Germline values: CDR1 SGHRS, CDR2 YFSETQ. This CDR3 contains 20 residues. V lost 4 bases, J lost 0 bases, and 25 bases lay in between. CDR3 protein: CASSQRLASGGLATNEKLFF. As DNA, the CDR3 is TGCGCCAGCAGCCAGAGACTAGCTAGTGGGGGACTTGCAACTAATGAAAAACTGTTTTTT.

The chain has TRBV27 and TRBJ1-2; maybe TRBD1 (6 bases). This CDR3 is built from 14 residues. V shed 5 bases and J shed 0 bases, with 10 bases lying between them. The germline CDR1 and CDR2 sequences are MNHEY and SMNVEV (reference sequence). The CDR3 protein is CASSLQGTNYGYTF. The CDR3 nucleotides are TGTGCCAGCAGTCTGCAGGGGACTAACTATGGCTACACCTTC.

The chain joins TRBV19 to TRBJ2-3, with TRBD2 matching over 13 bases. The CDR3 contains 17 residues. V shed 2 bases, J shed 6 bases, and the junction held 8 bases outside the gene matches. Germline CDR1 reads LNHDA; CDR2 reads SQIVND (reference sequence). CDR3 DNA sequence: TGTGCCAGTAGTATAATACTAGCGGGAGGGCCGTTGGATACGCAGTATTTT. Translating gives CASSIILAGGPLDTQYF.

This chain links TRBV5-6 with TRBJ2-7; possibly TRBD2 for D (6 bases). V gave up 4 bases and J gave up 1 base, with 12 bases separating them. This CDR3 comprises 14 residues. Per the germline V gene, CDR1 is SGHDT and CDR2 is YYEEEE. The DNA for the CDR3 is TGTGCCAGCAGCCTCTTAGGGACTTCCTACGAGCAGTACTTC. It codes for CASSLLGTSYEQYF. Full variable domain (outside the CDR3, taken from reference TRBV5-6 and TRBJ2-7): DAGVTQSPTHLIKTRGQQVTLRCSPKSGHDTVSWYQQALGQGPQFIFQYYEEEERQRGNFPDRFSGHQFPNYSSELNVNALLLGDSALYLCASSLLGTSYEQYFGPGTRLTVT.

This chain joins TRBV25-1 and TRBJ2-3; D not resolved. This CDR3 is 14 amino acids long. CDR1 MGHDK and CDR2 SYGVNS come from the germline V gene. V lost 5 bases to trimming and J lost 1 base, with 10 bases between them. CDR3 in DNA: TGTGCCAGCAGTACCACGACTGGCACAGATACGCAGTATTTT. Translation gives CASSTTTGTDTQYF. The complete variable domain, with remaining parts taken from reference TRBV25-1 and TRBJ2-3, reads EADIYQTPRYLVIGTGKKITLECSQTMGHDKMYWYQQDPGMELHLIHYSYGVNSTEKGDLSSESTVSRIRTEHFPLTLESARPSHTSQYLCASSTTTGTDTQYFGPGTRLTVL.

The chain uses TRBV11-3 and TRBJ2-3, with D hard to call. The CDR3 loop spans 14 amino acids. Trimming took 2 bases from V and 2 from J, leaving 8 bases between them. Germline V gene data show CDR1 as SGHNT and CDR2 as YENEEA. CDR3 sequence reads: CASSLNTYTDTQYF. In DNA, the CDR3 is TGTGCCAGCAGCTTAAACACGTACACAGATACGCAGTATTTT. Drawing the rest from reference TRBV11-3 and TRBJ2-3, the complete variable domain is EAGVVQSPRYKIIEKKQPVAFWCNPISGHNTLYWYLQNLGQGPELLIRYENEEAVDDSQLPKDRFSAERLKGVDSTLKIQPAELGDSAVYLCASSLNTYTDTQYFGPGTRLTVL.

The V and J genes are TRBV5-1 and TRBJ2-7; 8 bases align to TRBD1. V was clipped by 4 bases and J by 5 bases; unmatched bases: 23. Germline CDR1 reads SGHRS; CDR2 reads YFSETQ. This CDR3 has 19 residues. The CDR3 nucleotides read TGCGCCAGCAGCCTACTTAACCCCTTACAGACAGGGGCTCCTAACGAGCAGTACTTC. Translated: CASSLLNPLQTGAPNEQYF.

This clone was observed once. The chain is built from TRBV10-3 and TRBJ1-2; D possibly corresponds to TRBD1 (6 bases). CDR1 and CDR2 (germline): ENHRY, SYGVKD. CDR3 length equals 13 residues. With 6 bases removed from V and 3 bases from J, the gap between germline ends came to 11 bases. The CDR3 region has the DNA TGTGCCATCAGCAGGGGTGGGGACTATGGCTACACCTTC. Protein product: CAISRGGDYGYTF.

This chain joins TRBV18 and TRBJ1-3; the D is unclear. The germline gives CDR1 KGHSH, CDR2 LQKENI. The V gene lost 6 bases and the J gene lost 0 bases, with 9 bases spanning the gap. The CDR3 loop spans 14 amino acids. The CDR3 is CASSRGSSGNTIYF. The CDR3 DNA is TGTGCCAGCTCCCGGGGAAGCTCTGGAAACACCATATATTTT.

This chain links TRBV2 with TRBJ1-1; TRBD1 agrees at 9 bases. The CDR3 loop spans 14 amino acids. From germline, CDR1 is SNHLY and CDR2 FYNNEI. Losses at the gene ends were 6 bases for V and 5 bases for J; bases not matched to a gene: 7. The CDR3: CASSAGTGRTEAFF. The CDR3 coding sequence is TGTGCCAGCAGCGCCGGGACAGGGCGAACTGAAGCTTTCTTT.

The V and J genes are TRBV7-3 and TRBJ2-2; 7 bases agree with TRBD1. The germline gives CDR1 SGHTA, CDR2 FQGTGA. The CDR3 has 14 amino acids. Trimming took 8 bases from V and 0 from J; bases not matched to a gene: 3. The CDR3, as DNA: TGTGCCAGCTCTGGACAGGCGAACACCGGGGAGCTGTTTTTT. It is translated as CASSGQANTGELFF.

CDR3 sequence reads: CASTLGGRAQETQYF. DNA of the CDR3: TGTGCCAGCACCCTAGGGGGGAGGGCCCAGGAGACCCAGTACTTC. V and J are TRBV28 and TRBJ2-5; possible D gene TRBD2, 7 bases. The CDR3 extends over 15 amino acids. Deletions cut 7 bases from V and 5 bases from J, with 20 bases between. Germline V CDR1 and CDR2: MDHEN, SYDVKM.

V gene TRBV3-1 (or the pseudogene TRBV3-2) combines with J gene TRBJ1-6; TRBD1 matches at 7 bases. The CDR3 is 15 residues long. Germline CDR1 and CDR2: LGHDT and YNNKEL (reference sequence). The V gene end was trimmed by 4 bases and the J gene end by 5 bases; junction bases not matched to a gene: 5. DNA for the CDR3: TGTGCCAGCAGCCTTACCGGGACAGATAATTCACCCCTCCACTTT. It translates to CASSLTGTDNSPLHF.

The rearrangement uses TRBV5-4 and TRBJ2-5; tentatively, D is TRBD1 (5 bases). In germline, CDR1 is SGHNT, CDR2 YYREEE (reference sequence). The CDR3 spans 13 residues. Trimming took off 4 bases at V and 5 bases at J, with 12 bases between the two ends. The CDR3 DNA reads TGTGCCAGCAGCGATGGCAGGGTTGAGACCCAGTACTTC. Translating gives CASSDGRVETQYF.

The CDR3 DNA reads as TGCGCCAGCAGCTTGGGGCAGGGGGCATATCAAGAGACCCAGTACTTC. Translated: CASSLGQGAYQETQYF. The chain carries TRBV5-1 and TRBJ2-5; 8 bases are shared with TRBD1. The CDR3 is 16 residues long. Germline CDR1 and CDR2: SGHRS and YFSETQ. V dropped 0 bases and J dropped 2; count of bases not matched to a gene: 6.